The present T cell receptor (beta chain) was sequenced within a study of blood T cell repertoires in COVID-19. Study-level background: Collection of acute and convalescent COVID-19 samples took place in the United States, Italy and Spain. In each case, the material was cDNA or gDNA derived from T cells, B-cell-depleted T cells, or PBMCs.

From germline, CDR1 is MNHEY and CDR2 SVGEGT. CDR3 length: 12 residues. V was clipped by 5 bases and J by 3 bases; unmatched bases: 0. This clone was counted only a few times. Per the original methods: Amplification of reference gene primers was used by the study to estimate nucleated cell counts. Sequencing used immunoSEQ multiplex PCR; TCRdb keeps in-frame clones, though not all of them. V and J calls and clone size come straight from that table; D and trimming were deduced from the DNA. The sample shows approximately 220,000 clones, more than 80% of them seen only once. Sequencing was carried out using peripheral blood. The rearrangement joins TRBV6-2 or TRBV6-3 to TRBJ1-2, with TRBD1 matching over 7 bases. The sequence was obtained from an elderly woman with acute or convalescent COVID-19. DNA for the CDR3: TGTGCCAGCAGTGACAGGGACTATGGCTACACCTTC. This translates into CASSDRDYGYTF.